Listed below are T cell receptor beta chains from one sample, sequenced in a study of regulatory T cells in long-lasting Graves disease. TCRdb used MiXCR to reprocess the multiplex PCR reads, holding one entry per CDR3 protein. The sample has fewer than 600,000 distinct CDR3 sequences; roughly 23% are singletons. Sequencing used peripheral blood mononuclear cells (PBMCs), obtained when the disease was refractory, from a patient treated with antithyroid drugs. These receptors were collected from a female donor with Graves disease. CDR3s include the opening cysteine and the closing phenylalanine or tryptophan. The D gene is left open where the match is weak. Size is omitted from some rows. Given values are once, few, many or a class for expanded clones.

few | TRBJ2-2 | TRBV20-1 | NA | TGCAGTGCGTGGACAGCCGGGGAGCTGTTTTTT | CSAWTAGELFF
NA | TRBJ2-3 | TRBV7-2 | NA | TGTGCCAGCAGCTTACCAGAGGGGGTGGGTACGCAGTATTTT | CASSLPEGVGTQYF
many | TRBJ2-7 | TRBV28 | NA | TGTGCCAGCAGACAGGGCGGAGGGTTTGAGCAGTACTTC | CASRQGGGFEQYF
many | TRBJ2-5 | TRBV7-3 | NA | TGTGCCAGCAGCTTAGGCGGCCCTACTTCACGGGGCCAAGAGACCCAGTACTTC | CASSLGGPTSRGQETQYF
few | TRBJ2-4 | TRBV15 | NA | TGTGCCACCAGCAGAGATCCACAGGGCCAAAACATTCAGTACTTC | CATSRDPQGQNIQYF
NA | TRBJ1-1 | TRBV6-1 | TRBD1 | TGTGCCAGCAGTGATCTAGGGGGCACTGCTTGGACTGAAGCTTTCTTT | CASSDLGGTAWTEAFF
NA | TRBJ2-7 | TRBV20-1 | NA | TGCAGTGCTAGAGACAGGGGTGCGTCCTACGAGCAGTACTTC | CSARDRGASYEQYF
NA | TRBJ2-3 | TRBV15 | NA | TGTGCCACCAGCCGAGGAATGACCGGGACCACGGGATTACAGCCCCAGTATTTT | CATSRGMTGTTGLQPQYF
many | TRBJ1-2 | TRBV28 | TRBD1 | TGTGCCAGCAGCCCCGGACAGGTTTATGGCTACACCTTC | CASSPGQVYGYTF
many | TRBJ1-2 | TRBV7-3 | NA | TGTGCCAGCAGCAACTCGGACGCGGGGATAGATGGCTACACCTTC | CASSNSDAGIDGYTF
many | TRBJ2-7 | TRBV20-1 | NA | TGCAGTGCTAGAGATCGGGGCAGAGCCTACGAGCAGTACTTC | CSARDRGRAYEQYF
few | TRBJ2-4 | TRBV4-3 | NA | TGCGCCAGCAGCCAAGATACCGCGGCCAAAAACATTCAGTACTTC | CASSQDTAAKNIQYF
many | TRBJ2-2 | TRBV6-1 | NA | TGTGCCAGCAGGCCTGACAGGGAGGCAGGGGAGCTGTTTTTT | CASRPDREAGELFF
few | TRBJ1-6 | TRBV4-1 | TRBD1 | TGCGCCAGCAGCCCACAGGGGGCCTTTGGGGGATCACCCCTCCACTTT | CASSPQGAFGGSPLHF
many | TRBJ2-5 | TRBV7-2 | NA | TGTGCCAGCAGCAGCGACGGAACCCGCCAAGAGACCCAGTACTTC | CASSSDGTRQETQYF
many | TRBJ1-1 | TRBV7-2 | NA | TGTGCCAGCAGCCCGAAGACATTGAACACTGAAGCTTTCTTT | CASSPKTLNTEAFF
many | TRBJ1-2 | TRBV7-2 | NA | TGTGCCAGCAGCTTAACTGGGGTGCATGGCTACACCTTC | CASSLTGVHGYTF
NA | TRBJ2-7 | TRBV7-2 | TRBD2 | TGTGCCAGCAGCCCTGGACTAGCGAGCTCAGGGGAGCAGTACTTC | CASSPGLASSGEQYF
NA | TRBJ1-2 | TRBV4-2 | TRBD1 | TGTGCCAGCAGAAACCAGACAGGGGACTATGGCTACACCTTC | CASRNQTGDYGYTF
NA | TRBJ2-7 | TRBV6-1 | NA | TGTGCCAGCAGTAAGGGACCGGAGTACGAGCAGTACTTC | CASSKGPEYEQYF
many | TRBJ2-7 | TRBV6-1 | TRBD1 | TGTGCCAGCAGGATCCGACAGGGCCGTTCCGAGCAGTACTTC | CASRIRQGRSEQYF
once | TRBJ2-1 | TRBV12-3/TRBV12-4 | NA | TGTGCCAGCCGGCGATGGCCCCATCGGGAGCAGTTCTTC | CASRRWPHREQFF
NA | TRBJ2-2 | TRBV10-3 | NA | TGTGCCATCAGCGTGGGACATAGCACCGGGGAGCTGTTTTTT | CAISVGHSTGELFF
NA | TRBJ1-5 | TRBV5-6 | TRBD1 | TGTGCCAGCAGCTCCGCGAGAGGACAGGGGTATCAGCCCCAGCATTTT | CASSSARGQGYQPQHF
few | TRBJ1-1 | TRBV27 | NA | TGTGCCAGCAGTCCGAGCCAGGGATGGGGCACTGAAGCTTTCTTT | CASSPSQGWGTEAFF
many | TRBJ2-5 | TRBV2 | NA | TGTGCCAGCAACACCCAGAACAAAGAGACCCAGTACTTC | CASNTQNKETQYF
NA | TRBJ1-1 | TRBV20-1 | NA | TGCAGTGCTAGATGGGGGGGCACTGAAGCTTTCTTT | CSARWGGTEAFF
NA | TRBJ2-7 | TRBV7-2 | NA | TGTGCCAGCAGTCACGCCGGGACGGAGGCCTACGAGCAGTACTTC | CASSHAGTEAYEQYF
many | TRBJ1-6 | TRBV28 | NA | TGTGCCAGCAGTTTAGTTACGGATTCACCCCTCCACTTT | CASSLVTDSPLHF
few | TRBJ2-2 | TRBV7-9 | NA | TGTGCCAGCAGCTCTCCTTCTCGGACGAACACCGGGGAGCTGTTTTTT | CASSSPSRTNTGELFF
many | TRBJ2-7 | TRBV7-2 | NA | TGTGCCAGCAGCACCACGTGGGACGAGCAGTACTTC | CASSTTWDEQYF
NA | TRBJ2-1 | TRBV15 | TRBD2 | TGTGCCACCAGCAGAGGCGCTAGCGGGAGCAATGAGCAGTTCTTC | CATSRGASGSNEQFF
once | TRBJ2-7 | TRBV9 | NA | TGTGCCAGCAGCCAAGGGGGGAACTCCTACGAGCAGTACTTC | CASSQGGNSYEQYF
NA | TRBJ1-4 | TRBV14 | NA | TGTGCCAGCAGCCGACAGGTCTTTAATGAAAAACTGTTTTTT | CASSRQVFNEKLFF
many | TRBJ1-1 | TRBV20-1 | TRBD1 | TGCAGTCCTATACCGGGACAGGGGGGCACTGAAGCTTTCTTT | CSPIPGQGGTEAFF
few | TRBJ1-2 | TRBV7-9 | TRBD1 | TGTGCCAGCAGCCCCGGACAGGGTTATCTAGACACCTTC | CASSPGQGYLDTF
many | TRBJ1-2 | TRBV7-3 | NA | TGTGCCAGCAGCATCAACAGGGATTCTGGCTACACCTTC | CASSINRDSGYTF
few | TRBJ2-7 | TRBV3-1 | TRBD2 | TGTGCCAGCAGCCCTGGACTAGCGGGAGGGGTCTACGAGCAGTACTTC | CASSPGLAGGVYEQYF
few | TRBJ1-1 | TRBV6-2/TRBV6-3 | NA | TGTGCCAGCAGTTACAGCCAGGGTGTGAACACTGAAGCTTTCTTT | CASSYSQGVNTEAFF
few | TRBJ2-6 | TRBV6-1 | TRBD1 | TGTGCCAGCAGGCCGGACAGGGGGGTCTCTGGGGCCAACGTCCTGACTTTC | CASRPDRGVSGANVLTF
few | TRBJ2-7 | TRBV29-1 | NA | TGCAGCGTTGATGCCGGAACCTACGAGCAGTACTTC | CSVDAGTYEQYF